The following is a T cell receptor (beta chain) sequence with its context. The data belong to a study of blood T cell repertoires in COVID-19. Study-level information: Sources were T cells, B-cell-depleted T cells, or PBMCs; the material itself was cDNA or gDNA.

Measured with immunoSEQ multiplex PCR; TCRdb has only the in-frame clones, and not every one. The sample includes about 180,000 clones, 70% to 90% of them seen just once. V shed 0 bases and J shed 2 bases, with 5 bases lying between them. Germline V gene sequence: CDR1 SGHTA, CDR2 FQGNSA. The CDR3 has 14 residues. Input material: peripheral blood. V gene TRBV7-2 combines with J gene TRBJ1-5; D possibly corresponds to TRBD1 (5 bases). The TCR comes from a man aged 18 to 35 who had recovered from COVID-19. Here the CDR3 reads CASSLAGGNQPQHF. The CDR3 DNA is TGTGCCAGCAGCTTAGCAGGGGGCAATCAGCCCCAGCATTTT.